The T cell receptor beta chain described here comes from a study of T-cell memory formation after mild COVID-19. The CDR3 is 15 residues long. The V and J ends lost 8 bases and 4 bases, in that order; junction bases with no gene match: 11. Germline values: CDR1 MNHEY, CDR2 SVGEGT. cDNA libraries for TCR alpha and TCR beta, carrying sample barcodes and UMIs, came from 5'RACE with constant-segment primers. One entry per CDR3 protein, called by TCRdb with MiXCR from the 5' RACE reads. The data show some 250,000 distinct CDR3 sequences, with roughly 9.4% seen just once and around 23% held by the top ten. Study results and limitations: The study detected some responding clones in pre-infection memory, suggesting cross-reactive memory joined. CD4/CD8 balance characterized clones contracting day 15 to 85, and CD4+ skew characterized later expanders. CD4+ clones that contracted lay mainly in CM and EM; CD8+ ones lay in EMRA.

This clonotype was observed a few times. What it binds is not known. This TCR was recovered from a man younger than 30 who had mild COVID-19 (a few samples of this study predate the infection). Cell type and time point are not known. V is TRBV6-2 or TRBV6-3 and J is TRBJ2-5, with TRBD2 matching over 9 bases. The material sequenced was PBMCs or a T cell subset sorted from them (not recorded which). CDR3 sequence reads: CASWRERGVGETQYF. CDR3 nucleotide sequence: TGTGCCAGCTGGCGGGAGCGGGGGGTAGGAGAGACCCAGTACTTC.